Below, 5 T cell receptor beta chains from the same sample are listed, as sequenced in a study of T cell responses to AZD1222 COVID-19 vaccine. The repertoire was sequenced with immunoSEQ multiplex PCR; TCRdb's copy has only in-frame clones and lacks some. This repertoire shows 70,000 to 95,000 clones, 80% to 90% found once; its top ten account for about 2.5%. The starting material was peripheral blood, obtained 28 days after the second AZD1222 dose. Source of these receptors: an adult who received the AZD1222 COVID-19 vaccine.

This chain connects TRBV7-9 to TRBJ1-4; 8 positions match TRBD1. Per germline, CDR1 SEHNR and CDR2 FQNEAQ (reference sequence). V was clipped by 4 bases and J by 5 bases; unmatched bases: 9. The CDR3 has 16 residues. The CDR3 nucleotides read TGTGCCAGCAGCTCCGGACAGGGCCGACGCAATGAAAAACTGTTTTTT. Translation: CASSSGQGRRNEKLFF. The full variable domain, with the rest looked up from reference TRBV7-9 and TRBJ1-4, is DTGVSQNPRHKITKRGQNVTFRCDPISEHNRLYWYRQTLGQGPEFLTYFQNEAQLEKSRLLSDRFSAERPKGSFSTLEIQRTEQGDSAMYLCASSSGQGRRNEKLFFGSGTQLSVL.

This clone was detected only once. This rearrangement joins TRBV19 to TRBJ1-6; maybe TRBD1 (6 bases). The CDR3 spans 15 residues. The germline V gene has CDR1 LNHDA and CDR2 SQIVND (reference sequence). The V end lost 1 base, the J end lost 8 bases, and 12 bases lay between the germline ends. This CDR3 reads CASSIGRRTDSPLHF. DNA of the CDR3: TGTGCCAGTAGTATAGGGCGACGGACAGATTCACCCCTCCACTTT.

This clone was seen once. This chain uses TRBV6-4 with TRBJ1-1; D is unresolved. Germline V gene data show CDR1 as MRHNA and CDR2 as SNTAGT. The ends were cut back, 5 bases at V and 2 bases at J, with 9 bases in the middle. CDR3 length equals 13 residues. The DNA for the CDR3 is TGTGCCAGCAGTTTTACAGTTAACACTGAAGCTTTCTTT. This sequence encodes CASSFTVNTEAFF.

V is TRBV5-1 and J is TRBJ1-1; 9 bases are a match to TRBD1. Germline CDR1 is SGHRS and CDR2 is YFSETQ. The CDR3 spans 15 residues. V gave up 0 bases and J gave up 3 bases; unmatched junction bases: 3. The DNA of the CDR3 is TGCGCCAGCAGCTTGGTTGGGGACAGGGACACTGAAGCTTTCTTT. It is translated as CASSLVGDRDTEAFF.

The genes are TRBV27 and TRBJ1-5; maybe TRBD1 (5 bases). Deletions cut 5 bases from V and 1 base from J, with 12 bases between. Germline CDR1 is MNHEY and CDR2 is SMNVEV (reference sequence). The CDR3 consists of 15 residues. CDR3 amino acids: CASSIRVGSNQPQHF. In DNA, the CDR3 is TGTGCCAGCAGTATCAGGGTGGGAAGCAATCAGCCCCAGCATTTT.